The next 23 T cell receptor beta chains were all read from a single sample in a study of shared clonotypes between healthy human individuals. Sequencing used immunoSEQ multiplex PCR; TCRdb keeps in-frame clones, though not all of them. The sample has some 2,500,000 clones, about 90% seen once; the top ten hold around 0.4%. The sequenced sample was naive CD4+ T cells from PBMCs. The subset: CD45RA+ positively selected. The receptors shown here come from a man aged 18 to 29 in good health. Some clones in this sample may be carry-over from other donors' samples.

This chain connects TRBV5-1 to TRBJ2-7; D possibly uses TRBD1 or TRBD2 (5 bases each). Per the germline V gene, CDR1 is SGHRS and CDR2 is YFSETQ. The CDR3 covers 15 residues. Trimming took off 4 bases at V and 4 bases at J, with 18 bases between the two ends. CDR3 coding DNA: TGCGCCAGCAGCCCGGAGGCAGGGTCTTTTTACGAGCAGTACTTC. Encoded protein: CASSPEAGSFYEQYF.

The chain employs TRBV25-1 and TRBJ2-3; tentatively, D is TRBD1 or TRBD2 (6 bases each). This CDR3 is built from 16 residues. The germline V and J ends were trimmed by 4 bases and 2 bases, with 16 bases remaining between them. Per the germline V gene, CDR1 is MGHDK and CDR2 is SYGVNS. CDR3 coding DNA: TGTGCCAGCAGTGCTCCGGGGGCTGGCCACACAGATACGCAGTATTTT. Residues: CASSAPGAGHTDTQYF.

The chain uses TRBV27 and TRBJ2-1, with D perhaps TRBD1 (6 bases). CDR1 MNHEY and CDR2 SMNVEV come from the germline V gene (reference sequence). The CDR3 has 17 residues. V was pared by 5 bases and J by 4 bases, with 21 bases between. The CDR3 loop is CASSLRVRTDVYNEQFF. In DNA form, the CDR3 reads TGTGCCAGCAGTCTCCGGGTCAGGACAGACGTTTACAATGAGCAGTTCTTC.

The chain combines TRBV9 with TRBJ1-3; D gene unclear. The CDR3 is 18 residues long. V was clipped by 2 bases and J by 0 bases, with 18 bases between them. CDR1 and CDR2 (germline): SGDLS, YYNGEE. CDR3 sequence: CASSVAAGYGTSGNTIYF. Here the CDR3 DNA reads TGTGCCAGCAGCGTTGCGGCAGGCTACGGAACCTCTGGAAACACCATATATTTT.

The chain carries TRBV27 and TRBJ2-7; D might be TRBD1 (6 bases). The CDR3 loop spans 14 amino acids. Trimming removed 5 bases from V and 2 bases from J, with 13 bases in between. CDR1 and CDR2 from the germline V gene are MNHEY and SMNVEV (reference sequence). CDR3 region: CASSQRTAAYEQYF. The DNA for the CDR3 is TGTGCCAGCAGTCAACGGACAGCTGCCTACGAGCAGTACTTC.

On this clone: This same CDR3 is encoded by further DNA sequences in the sample. This chain uses TRBV5-1 with TRBJ2-7, with 10 bases matching TRBD2. The CDR3 is 15 residues long. The trim removed 2 bases at V and 0 bases at J, leaving 2 bases unmatched. From germline, CDR1 is SGHRS and CDR2 YFSETQ. CDR3 in DNA: TGCGCCAGCAGCTTTGGACTAGCGGACTCCTACGAGCAGTACTTC. Its translation is CASSFGLADSYEQYF.

The V and J genes are TRBV27 and TRBJ2-2; D is undetermined. In germline, CDR1 is MNHEY, CDR2 SMNVEV (reference sequence). CDR3 length equals 14 residues. Deletions cut 7 bases from V and 3 bases from J, with 12 bases between. In nucleotides, the CDR3 is TGTGCCAGCAAGACCGCACGGGACACCGGGGAGCTGTTTTTT. Residues: CASKTARDTGELFF.

J is TRBJ1-4 and V is TRBV5-1; D gene unclear. The germline V gene has CDR1 SGHRS and CDR2 YFSETQ. CDR3 length: 15 amino acids. Trimming removed 1 base from V and 0 bases from J, with 7 bases in between. The CDR3 here is CASSLSSATNEKLFF. In nucleotides, the CDR3 is TGCGCCAGCAGCTTGTCTTCAGCAACTAATGAAAAACTGTTTTTT.

This chain joins TRBV6-5 and TRBJ2-1, with a tentative D call TRBD2 (6 bases). V was trimmed by 6 bases and J by 3 bases, leaving 12 bases between them. This CDR3 comprises 14 residues. Per the germline V gene, CDR1 is MNHEY and CDR2 is SVGAGI. CDR3 sequence reads: CASRGRGLYNEQFF. DNA for the CDR3: TGTGCCAGCAGGGGGCGGGGACTCTACAATGAGCAGTTCTTC.

The rearrangement links TRBV6-1 to TRBJ1-2, with D possibly TRBD1 on 6 matching bases. Trimming took off 8 bases at V and 5 bases at J, with 12 bases between the two ends. Germline CDR1 and CDR2: MNHNS and SASEGT. This CDR3 is 12 amino acids long. CDR3: CASGSTGYGYTF. The DNA for the CDR3 is TGTGCCAGCGGATCGACAGGTTATGGCTACACCTTC.

This sequence joins TRBV27 and TRBJ2-7, with D unresolved. The CDR3 has 15 amino acids. The V end lost 2 bases, the J end lost 3 bases, and 14 bases lay between the germline ends. CDR1 and CDR2 (germline): MNHEY, SMNVEV (reference sequence). The CDR3 DNA reads as TGTGCCAGCAGTTTAAGACCACTACTAATCTACGAGCAGTACTTC. Its translation is CASSLRPLLIYEQYF.

This chain uses TRBV10-1 with TRBJ2-7; TRBD2 aligns across 8 bases. The germline V gene has CDR1 WNHNN and CDR2 SYGVQD (reference sequence). There are 14 residues in the CDR3. V dropped 5 bases and J dropped 6; count of bases not matched to a gene: 9. The CDR3 coding sequence is TGCGCCAGCAGTCTTGGACTAGCTAGGGGCGAGCAGTACTTC. Translated, it gives CASSLGLARGEQYF.

J is TRBJ1-3 and V is TRBV19, with 7 nucleotides matching TRBD1. V shed 5 bases and J 5 bases; nucleotides not matched to a gene: 6. Per the germline V gene, CDR1 is LNHDA and CDR2 is SQIVND (reference sequence). This CDR3 has 14 residues. CDR3 nucleotides: TGTGCCAGTAGTTCACAGGGGACAAGAAACACCATATATTTT. Translated: CASSSQGTRNTIYF.

The chain recombines TRBV7-9 with TRBJ2-7; the match to TRBD2 covers 7 bases. CDR1 is SEHNR, CDR2 FQNEAQ, per germline (reference sequence). The length of the CDR3 is 14 residues. The ends lost 3 bases at V and 7 bases at J; junction bases unmatched: 9. The CDR3 protein is CASSFASGNWEQYF. CDR3 sequence (DNA): TGTGCCAGCAGCTTTGCTAGCGGCAATTGGGAGCAGTACTTC.

This clone was detected a few times. This chain uses TRBV28 with TRBJ1-1; D is perhaps TRBD1 (5 bases). This CDR3 comprises 13 residues. Trimming cost V 3 bases and J 4 bases, with 9 bases left between them. Germline loops: CDR1 MDHEN, CDR2 SYDVKM. The CDR3 sequence is CASSLRGLTEAFF. CDR3 sequence (DNA): TGTGCCAGCAGTTTGAGGGGACTCACTGAAGCTTTCTTT.

CDR3 DNA: TGTGCCAGCAGTTTTTTGGGAGCCGGGGAGCTGTTTTTT. It specifies CASSFLGAGELFF. J is TRBJ2-2 and V is TRBV27; a weak D match, TRBD2 (5 bases). Per the germline V gene, CDR1 is MNHEY and CDR2 is SMNVEV (reference sequence). The ends were cut back, 3 bases at V and 6 bases at J, with 8 bases in the middle. The CDR3 totals 13 residues.

The rearrangement links TRBV30 to TRBJ1-4; 7 bases are shared with TRBD1. From germline, CDR1 is GTSNPN and CDR2 SVGIG (reference sequence). This CDR3 spans 13 amino acids. V trimming: 1 base; J trimming: 6 bases; junction bases outside the gene matches: 2. The CDR3 spells CAWSEQGHEKLFF. The CDR3 DNA reads TGTGCCTGGAGTGAACAGGGGCATGAAAAACTGTTTTTT. The whole variable domain, remainder taken from reference TRBV30 and TRBJ1-4, is SQTIHQWPATLVQPVGSPLSLECTVEGTSNPNLYWYRQAAGRGLQLLFYSVGIGQISSEVPQNLSASRPQDRQFILSSKKLLLSDSGFYLCAWSEQGHEKLFFGSGTQLSVL.

V gene TRBV15 combines with J gene TRBJ2-5, with D unresolved. The CDR3 is 14 residues long. Deletions cut 1 base from V and 1 base from J, with 7 bases between. The germline gives CDR1 LNHNV, CDR2 YYDKDF (reference sequence). CDR3 nucleotide sequence: TGTGCCACCAGCAGAGGTAGCATCCAAGAGACCCAGTACTTC. This translates into CATSRGSIQETQYF.

V gene TRBV25-1 combines with J gene TRBJ1-2; tentative D call: TRBD1 (5 bases). Per the germline V gene, CDR1 is MGHDK and CDR2 is SYGVNS. The CDR3 totals 13 residues. Trimming shortened V by 4 bases and J by 1 base, and 7 bases separated the two germline ends. CDR3 sequence (DNA): TGTGCCAGCAGTGTCGACAGTAACTATGGCTACACCTTC. Protein product: CASSVDSNYGYTF.

Notes on this clone: The same CDR3 arises from other DNA sequences in this sample as well. The chain links TRBV9 to TRBJ1-5, with 7 bases identical to TRBD1. CDR1 is SGDLS, CDR2 YYNGEE, per germline. V gave up 2 bases and J gave up 7 bases; unmatched junction bases: 3. This CDR3 spans 13 amino acids. CDR3 region: CASSVQGGQPQHF. CDR3 bases: TGTGCCAGCAGCGTTCAGGGGGGCCAGCCCCAGCATTTT.

The chain is built from TRBV11-1 and TRBJ2-7; TRBD2 matches 13 bases. In germline, CDR1 is SGHAT, CDR2 FQDESV (reference sequence). This CDR3 is built from 14 residues. After removal of 5 bases from V and 6 bases from J, the junction contained 4 bases not matched to a gene. The CDR3 loop reads CASSATSGRSEQYF. The CDR3 nucleotides read TGTGCCAGCAGCGCGACTAGCGGGAGGAGCGAGCAGTACTTC.

J is TRBJ2-7 and V is TRBV6-1, with D hard to call. V lost 7 bases and J 5 bases, leaving 18 bases between the germline ends. The germline V gene encodes CDR1 MNHNS and CDR2 SASEGT. The CDR3 loop spans 14 amino acids. CDR3 residues: CASKPARTWDEQYF. The CDR3 DNA reads TGTGCCAGCAAGCCCGCACGGACCTGGGACGAGCAGTACTTC.

V and J are TRBV6-1 and TRBJ2-3, with TRBD2 identical over 9 bases. Trimming cost V 5 bases and J 6 bases; bases outside gene matches: 9. The CDR3 is 15 residues long. Germline V lookup: CDR1 MNHNS, CDR2 SASEGT. CDR3 in amino acids: CASSLAAGGADTQYF. In nucleotides, the CDR3 is TGTGCCAGCAGTCTGGCCGCGGGGGGGGCCGATACGCAGTATTTT.